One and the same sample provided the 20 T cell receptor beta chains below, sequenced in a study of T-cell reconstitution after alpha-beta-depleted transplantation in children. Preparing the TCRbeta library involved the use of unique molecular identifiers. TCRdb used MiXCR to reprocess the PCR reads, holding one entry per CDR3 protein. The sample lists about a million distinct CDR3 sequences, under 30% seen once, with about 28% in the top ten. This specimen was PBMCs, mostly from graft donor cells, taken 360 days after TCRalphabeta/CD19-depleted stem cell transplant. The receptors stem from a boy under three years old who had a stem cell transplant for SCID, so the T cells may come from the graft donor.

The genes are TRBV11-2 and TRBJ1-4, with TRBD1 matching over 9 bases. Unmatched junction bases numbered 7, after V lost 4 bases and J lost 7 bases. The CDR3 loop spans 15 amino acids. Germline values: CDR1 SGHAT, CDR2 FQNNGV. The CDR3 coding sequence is TGTGCCAGCAGCTCGTACAGGGGGCGAGGTGAAAAACTGTTTTTT. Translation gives CASSSYRGRGEKLFF. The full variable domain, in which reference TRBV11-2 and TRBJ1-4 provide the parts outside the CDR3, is EAGVAQSPRYKIIEKRQSVAFWCNPISGHATLYWYQQILGQGPKLLIQFQNNGVVDDSQLPKDRFSAERLKGVDSTLKIQPAKLEDSAVYLCASSSYRGRGEKLFFGSGTQLSVL.

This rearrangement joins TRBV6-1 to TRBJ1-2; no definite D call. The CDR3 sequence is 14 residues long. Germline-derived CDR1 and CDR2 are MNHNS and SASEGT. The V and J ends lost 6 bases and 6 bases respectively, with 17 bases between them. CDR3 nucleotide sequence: TGTGCCAGCAGCCGATGGGGAGGGAGTGATGGCTACACCTTC. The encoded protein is CASSRWGGSDGYTF.

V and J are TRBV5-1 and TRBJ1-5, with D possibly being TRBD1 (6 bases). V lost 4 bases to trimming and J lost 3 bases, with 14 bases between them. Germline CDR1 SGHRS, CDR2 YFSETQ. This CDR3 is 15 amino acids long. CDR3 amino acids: CASSPQGFDNQPQHF. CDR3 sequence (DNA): TGCGCCAGCAGCCCGCAGGGGTTTGACAATCAGCCCCAGCATTTT. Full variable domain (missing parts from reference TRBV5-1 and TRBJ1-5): KAGVTQTPRYLIKTRGQQVTLSCSPISGHRSVSWYQQTPGQGLQFLFEYFSETQRNKGNFPGRFSGRQFSNSRSEMNVSTLELGDSALYLCASSPQGFDNQPQHFGDGTRLSIL.

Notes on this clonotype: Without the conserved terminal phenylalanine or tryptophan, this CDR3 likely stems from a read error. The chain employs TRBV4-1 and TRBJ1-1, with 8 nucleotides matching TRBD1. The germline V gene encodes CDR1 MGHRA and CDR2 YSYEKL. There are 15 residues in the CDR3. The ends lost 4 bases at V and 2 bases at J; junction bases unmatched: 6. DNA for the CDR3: TGCGCCAGCAGCCCTATGGGACAGGCAAACACTGAAGCTTTCTGT. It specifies CASSPMGQANTEAFC.

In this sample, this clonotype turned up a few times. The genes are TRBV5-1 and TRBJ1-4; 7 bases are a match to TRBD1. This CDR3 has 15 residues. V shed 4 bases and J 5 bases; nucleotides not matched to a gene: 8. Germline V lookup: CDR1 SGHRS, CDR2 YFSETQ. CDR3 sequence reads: CASSTTQGGNEKLFF. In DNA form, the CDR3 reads TGCGCCAGCAGCACCACCCAGGGGGGGAATGAAAAACTGTTTTTT.

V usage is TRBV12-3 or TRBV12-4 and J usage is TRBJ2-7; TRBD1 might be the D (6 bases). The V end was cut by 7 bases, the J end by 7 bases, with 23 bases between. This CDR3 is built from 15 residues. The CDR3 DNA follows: TGTGCCAGCAACCTTGGCCCAGGGGCCCTCGGGGAGCAGTACTTC. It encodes CASNLGPGALGEQYF.

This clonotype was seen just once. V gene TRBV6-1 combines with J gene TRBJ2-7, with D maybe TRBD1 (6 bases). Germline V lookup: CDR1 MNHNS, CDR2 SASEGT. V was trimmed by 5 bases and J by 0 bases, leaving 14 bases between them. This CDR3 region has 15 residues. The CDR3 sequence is CASSRGQPVSYEQYF. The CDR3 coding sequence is TGTGCCAGCAGTCGAGGACAGCCTGTCTCCTACGAGCAGTACTTC.

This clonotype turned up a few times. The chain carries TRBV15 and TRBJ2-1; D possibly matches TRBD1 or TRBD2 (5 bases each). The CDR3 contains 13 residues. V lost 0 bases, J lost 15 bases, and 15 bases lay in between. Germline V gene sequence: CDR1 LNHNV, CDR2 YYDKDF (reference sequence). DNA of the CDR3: TGTGCCACCAGCAGAGATGGGGGTCTTTTCGGGTTCTTC. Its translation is CATSRDGGLFGFF.

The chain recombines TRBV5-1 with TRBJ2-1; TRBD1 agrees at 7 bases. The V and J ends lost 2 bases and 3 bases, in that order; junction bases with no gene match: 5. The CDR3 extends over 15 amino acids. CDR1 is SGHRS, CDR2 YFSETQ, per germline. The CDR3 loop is CASSFTGAGYNEQFF. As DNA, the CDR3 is TGCGCCAGCAGCTTCACAGGGGCTGGCTACAATGAGCAGTTCTTC.

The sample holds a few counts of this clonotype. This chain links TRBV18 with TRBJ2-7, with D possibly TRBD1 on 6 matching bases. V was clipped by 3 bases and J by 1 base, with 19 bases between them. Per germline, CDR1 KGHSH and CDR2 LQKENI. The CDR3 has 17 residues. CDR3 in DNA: TGTGCCAGCTCACCCCACTGGGGGCTAGGGGGTTCCTACGAGCAGTACTTC. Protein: CASSPHWGLGGSYEQYF.

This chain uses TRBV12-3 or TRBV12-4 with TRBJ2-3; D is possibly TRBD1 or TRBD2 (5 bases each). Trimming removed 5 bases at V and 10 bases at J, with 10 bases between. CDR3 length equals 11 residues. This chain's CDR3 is CASSPGPAQYF. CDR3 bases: TGTGCCAGCAGTCCGGGACCTGCGCAGTATTTT.

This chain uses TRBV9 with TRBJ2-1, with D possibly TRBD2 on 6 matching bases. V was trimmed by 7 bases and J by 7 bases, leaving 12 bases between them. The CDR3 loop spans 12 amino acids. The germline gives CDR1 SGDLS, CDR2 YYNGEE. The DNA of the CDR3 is TGTGCCAGCTCCGGGGGTCAGAATGAGCAGTTCTTC. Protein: CASSGGQNEQFF.

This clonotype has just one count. The CDR3 loop is CASSLMESGAQFF. The CDR3 DNA reads TGTGCCAGCAGTTTAATGGAGAGCGGGGCCCAGTTCTTC. The V call is TRBV12-3 or TRBV12-4, the J call TRBJ2-1; TRBD2 aligns across 7 bases. V trimming: 2 bases; J trimming: 13 bases; junction bases outside the gene matches: 8. CDR3 length: 13 residues.

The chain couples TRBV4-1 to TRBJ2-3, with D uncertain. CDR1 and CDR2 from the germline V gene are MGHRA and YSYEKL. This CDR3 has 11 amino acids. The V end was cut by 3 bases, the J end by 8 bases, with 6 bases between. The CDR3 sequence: CASSHLLTQYF. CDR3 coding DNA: TGCGCCAGCAGCCACCTCCTTACGCAGTATTTT.

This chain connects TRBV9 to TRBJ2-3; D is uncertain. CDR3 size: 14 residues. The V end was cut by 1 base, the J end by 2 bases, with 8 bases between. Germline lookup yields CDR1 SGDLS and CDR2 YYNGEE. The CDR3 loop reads CASSVSPYTDTQYF. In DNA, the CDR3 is TGTGCCAGCAGCGTAAGTCCCTACACAGATACGCAGTATTTT.

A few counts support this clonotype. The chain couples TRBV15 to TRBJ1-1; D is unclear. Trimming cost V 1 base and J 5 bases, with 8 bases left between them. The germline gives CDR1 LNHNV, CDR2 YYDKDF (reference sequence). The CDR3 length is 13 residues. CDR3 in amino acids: CATSRGTDTEAFF. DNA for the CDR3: TGTGCCACCAGCAGAGGGACGGATACTGAAGCTTTCTTT.

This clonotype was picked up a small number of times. The CDR3 DNA sequence: TGTGCCAGCAGCAAACTAGCTCTCGATACGCAGTATTTT. This codes for CASSKLALDTQYF. The chain recombines TRBV13 with TRBJ2-3; D might be TRBD2 (6 bases). Germline lookup yields CDR1 PRHDT and CDR2 FYEKMQ (reference sequence). Trimming pared 5 bases from V and 6 bases from J, leaving 12 bases between. CDR3 length: 13 amino acids.

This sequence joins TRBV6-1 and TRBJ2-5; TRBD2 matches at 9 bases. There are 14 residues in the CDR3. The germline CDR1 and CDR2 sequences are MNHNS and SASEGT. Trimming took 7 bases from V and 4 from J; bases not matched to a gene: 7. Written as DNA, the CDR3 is TGTGCCAGCATGGCGGGGGGGTTGGTAGAGACCCAGTACTTC. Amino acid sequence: CASMAGGLVETQYF.

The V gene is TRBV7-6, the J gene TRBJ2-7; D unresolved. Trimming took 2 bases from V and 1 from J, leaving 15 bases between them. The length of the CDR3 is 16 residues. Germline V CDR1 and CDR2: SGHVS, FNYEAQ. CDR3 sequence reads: CASSLFKSGGSYEQYF. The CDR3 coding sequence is TGTGCCAGCAGCTTATTTAAGTCGGGTGGTTCCTACGAGCAGTACTTC.

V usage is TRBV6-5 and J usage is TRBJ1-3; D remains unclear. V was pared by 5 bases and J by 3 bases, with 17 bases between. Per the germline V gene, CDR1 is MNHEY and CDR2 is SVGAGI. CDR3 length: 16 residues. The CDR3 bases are TGTGCCAGCAGTAGAGGGAGGCAGGACGGTGGAAACACCATATATTTT. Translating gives CASSRGRQDGGNTIYF.